This T cell receptor beta chain was retrieved from a study of shared clonotypes between healthy human individuals. The authors split each subset's genomic DNA evenly across several immunoSEQ plates. The table came from immunoSEQ multiplex PCR; TCRdb's copy has only in-frame clones and leaves some out. The sample has around 1.9 million clones, around 93% seen once. The CDR3 totals 16 residues. The germline V gene encodes CDR1 MDHEN and CDR2 SYDVKM. V was shortened by 4 bases and J by 5 bases, with 20 bases between the two germline ends. It was CD45RO-negative cells, positively selected for CCR7, that made up naive CD8 cells, with terminally differentiated effector memory CD45RA+ cells excluded.

This sequence joins TRBV28 and TRBJ1-1; D may be TRBD1 (5 bases). This TCR was sampled from a man younger than 35 in good health. Some clones in this sample may be carry-over from other donors' samples. Input material: naive CD8+ T cells from PBMCs. The CDR3 region is CASSYPMGQGGTEAFF. The CDR3 DNA reads as TGTGCCAGCAGTTACCCAATGGGCCAGGGAGGAACTGAAGCTTTCTTT.